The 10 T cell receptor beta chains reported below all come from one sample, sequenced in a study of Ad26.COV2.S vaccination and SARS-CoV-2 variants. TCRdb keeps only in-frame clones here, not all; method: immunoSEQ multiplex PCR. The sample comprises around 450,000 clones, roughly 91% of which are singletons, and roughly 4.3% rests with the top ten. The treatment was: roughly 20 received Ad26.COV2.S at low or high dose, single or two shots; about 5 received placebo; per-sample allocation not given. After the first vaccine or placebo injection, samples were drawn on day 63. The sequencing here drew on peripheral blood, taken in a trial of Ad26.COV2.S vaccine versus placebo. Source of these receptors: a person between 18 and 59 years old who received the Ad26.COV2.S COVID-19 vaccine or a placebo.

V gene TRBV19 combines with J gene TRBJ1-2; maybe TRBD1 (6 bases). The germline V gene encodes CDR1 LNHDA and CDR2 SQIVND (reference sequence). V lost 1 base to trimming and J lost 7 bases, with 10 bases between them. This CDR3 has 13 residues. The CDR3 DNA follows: TGTGCCAGTAGTATAGGGGCAGGGGCTGGCTACACCTTC. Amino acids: CASSIGAGAGYTF.

This chain's CDR3 is CASSVAGLGAAGNTIYF. The DNA of the CDR3 is TGTGCCAGCAGCGTCGCGGGGTTGGGGGCAGCTGGAAACACCATATATTTT. This chain uses TRBV9 with TRBJ1-3; D is possibly TRBD1 (6 bases). The V gene's germline CDR1 is SGDLS and CDR2 YYNGEE. CDR3 length equals 17 residues. Trimming cost V 2 bases and J 2 bases, with 17 bases left between them.

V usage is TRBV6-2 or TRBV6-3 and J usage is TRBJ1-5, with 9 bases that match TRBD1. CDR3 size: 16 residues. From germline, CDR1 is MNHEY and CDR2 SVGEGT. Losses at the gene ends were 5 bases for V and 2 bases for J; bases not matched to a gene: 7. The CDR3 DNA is TGTGCCAGCAGTCCCTGGACAGGGGCGCGCAATCAGCCCCAGCATTTT. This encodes CASSPWTGARNQPQHF.

This chain's CDR3 is CAISSVRDAIGYEQYF. The DNA of the CDR3 is TGTGCCATCAGTTCCGTCAGGGATGCGATAGGATACGAGCAGTACTTC. This rearrangement joins TRBV10-3 to TRBJ2-7; possibly TRBD1 for D (5 bases). V shed 5 bases and J shed 4 bases, with 21 bases lying between them. The CDR3 is made up of 16 amino acids. From germline, CDR1 is ENHRY and CDR2 SYGVKD.

Here the CDR3 reads CASSLANIQRAEETQYF. The DNA for the CDR3 is TGTGCCAGCAGCTTAGCGAATATCCAGCGGGCTGAAGAGACCCAGTACTTC. J is TRBJ2-5 and V is TRBV7-2; a weak D match, TRBD2 (6 bases). CDR1 and CDR2 (germline): SGHTA, FQGNSA. This CDR3 contains 17 residues. V was cut by 0 bases and J by 3 bases, with 17 bases left in between. Combining the CDR3 with reference TRBV7-2 and TRBJ2-5 gives the whole variable domain GAGVSQSPSNKVTEKGKDVELRCDPISGHTALYWYRQSLGQGLEFLIYFQGNSAPDKSGLPSDRFSAERTGGSVSTLTIQRTQQEDSAVYLCASSLANIQRAEETQYFGPGTRLLVL.

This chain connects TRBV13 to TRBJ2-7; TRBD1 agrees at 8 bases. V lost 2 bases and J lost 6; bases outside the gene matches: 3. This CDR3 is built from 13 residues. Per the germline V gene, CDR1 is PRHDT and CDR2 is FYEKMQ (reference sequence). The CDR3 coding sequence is TGTGCCAGCAGCTTATCAGGGGGCCGCGAGCAGTACTTC. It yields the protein CASSLSGGREQYF.

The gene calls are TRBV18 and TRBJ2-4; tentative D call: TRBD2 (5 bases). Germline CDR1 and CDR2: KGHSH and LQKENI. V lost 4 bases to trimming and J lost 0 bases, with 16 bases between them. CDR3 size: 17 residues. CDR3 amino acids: CASSLMPGKRAKNIQYF. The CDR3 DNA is TGTGCCAGCTCACTGATGCCGGGGAAACGAGCCAAAAACATTCAGTACTTC.

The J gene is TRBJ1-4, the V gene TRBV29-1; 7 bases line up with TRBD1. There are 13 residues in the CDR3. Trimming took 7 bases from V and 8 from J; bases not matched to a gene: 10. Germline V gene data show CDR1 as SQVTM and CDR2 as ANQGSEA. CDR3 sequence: CSAWGVGGEKLFF. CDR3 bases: TGCAGCGCATGGGGGGTAGGGGGCGAAAAACTGTTTTTT. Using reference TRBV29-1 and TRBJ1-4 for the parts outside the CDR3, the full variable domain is SAVISQKPSRDICQRGTSLTIQCQVDSQVTMMFWYRQQPGQSLTLIATANQGSEATYESGFVIDKFPISRPNLTFSTLTVSNMSPEDSSIYLCSAWGVGGEKLFFGSGTQLSVL.

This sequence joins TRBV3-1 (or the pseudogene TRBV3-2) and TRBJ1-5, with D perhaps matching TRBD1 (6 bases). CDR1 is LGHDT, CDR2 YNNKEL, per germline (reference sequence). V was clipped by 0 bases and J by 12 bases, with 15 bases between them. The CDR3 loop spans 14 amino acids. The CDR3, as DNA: TGTGCCAGCAGCCAAGATAGGGAGGGCAGGGGCCAGCATTTT. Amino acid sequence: CASSQDREGRGQHF.

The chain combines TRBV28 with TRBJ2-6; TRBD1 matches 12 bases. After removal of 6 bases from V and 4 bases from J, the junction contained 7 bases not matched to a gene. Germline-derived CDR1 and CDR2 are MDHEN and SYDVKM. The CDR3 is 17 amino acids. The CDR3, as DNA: TGTGCCAGCAGCCCGGGACAGGGGGCGTCCGGGGCCAACGTCCTGACTTTC. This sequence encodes CASSPGQGASGANVLTF.